The T cell receptor beta chain under discussion was sequenced for a study of CD8+CD57+ T cells in acquired aplastic anemia. Turning to the study itself: DNA from sorted CD4+ and CD8+ cells averaged roughly 3.2 ug.

Only a few counts were recorded for this clonotype. Antigen specificity is unknown. Researchers used genomic DNA as the template to profile TCR beta VDJ and CDR3. MiXCR, applied by TCRdb to the reads, yields one record per CDR3 protein. Altogether approximately 470,000 distinct CDR3 sequences are present, roughly a third being singletons, with the ten largest covering 0.75% to 0.95%. Germline V gene data show CDR1 as MNHNS and CDR2 as SASEGT. Trimming took off 4 bases at V and 4 bases at J, with 11 bases between the two ends. This CDR3 comprises 15 residues. Findings and limits, study-wide: Controls did not differ significantly from patients in CD8+ Simpson's diversity.

All sequencing subjects had displayed CD8+CD57+ cell expansion on flow cytometry. As a group, the patients uniformly had severe acquired aplastic anemia. When blood sampling took place, the patients had received no therapy. The source material was sorted CD4+, CD8+, or CD8+CD57+ T cells (not recorded which) from PBMCs. V gene TRBV6-1 combines with J gene TRBJ1-6; D perhaps matches TRBD1 (5 bases). The clonotype was recovered from a human donor with aplastic anemia. The CDR3 protein is CASSGGTFYNSPLHF. The CDR3 DNA reads TGTGCCAGCAGTGGGGGGACTTTTTATAATTCACCCCTCCACTTT.